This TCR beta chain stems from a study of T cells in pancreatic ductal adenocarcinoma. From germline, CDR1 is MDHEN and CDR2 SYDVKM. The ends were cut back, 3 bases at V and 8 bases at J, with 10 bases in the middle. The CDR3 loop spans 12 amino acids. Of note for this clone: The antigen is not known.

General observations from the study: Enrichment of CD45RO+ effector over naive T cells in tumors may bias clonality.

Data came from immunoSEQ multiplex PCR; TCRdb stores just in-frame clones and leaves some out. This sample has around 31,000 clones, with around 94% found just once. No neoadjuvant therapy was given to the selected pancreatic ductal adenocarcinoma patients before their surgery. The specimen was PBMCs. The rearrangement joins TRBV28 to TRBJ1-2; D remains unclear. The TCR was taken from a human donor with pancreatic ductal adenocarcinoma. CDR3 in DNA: TGTGCCAGCAGTTTCGAGGGCAGGGGCTACACCTTC. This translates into CASSFEGRGYTF.